The 21 T cell receptor beta chains given below trace back to one sample, sequenced in a study of blood T cell repertoires in COVID-19. TCRdb keeps only in-frame clones here, not all; method: immunoSEQ multiplex PCR. Counted here are approximately 99,000 clones, 80% to 90% occurring once; the ten biggest clones make up around 2%. Sequencing was carried out using peripheral blood. The receptor source for this set is a man aged 45 to 65 with COVID-19, enrolled during active disease.

This chain joins TRBV28 and TRBJ1-5; the match to TRBD1 covers 9 bases. Germline-derived CDR1 and CDR2 are MDHEN and SYDVKM. The CDR3 has 15 residues. The J segment lost 6 bases and the V segment lost 2 bases, leaving 5 bases of the junction unmatched. CDR3 nucleotide sequence: TGTGCCAGCAGTTTAGTGGGACAGGGTCGTCAGCCCCAGCATTTT. Its protein product is CASSLVGQGRQPQHF.

V and J are TRBV12-3 or TRBV12-4 and TRBJ1-5; D not certain. Trimming removed 7 bases at V and 7 bases at J, with 14 bases between. The CDR3 length is 13 residues. The chain's CDR3 is CASTLSGGQPQHF. Here the CDR3 DNA reads TGTGCCAGCACCCTCTCCGGCGGGCAGCCCCAGCATTTT.

The V and J genes are TRBV2 and TRBJ1-6, with 11 positions matching TRBD1. Germline values: CDR1 SNHLY, CDR2 FYNNEI. The CDR3 is 15 amino acids. The ends lost 6 bases at V and 7 bases at J; junction bases unmatched: 5. Here the CDR3 DNA reads TGTGCCAGCAGGGGGGACAGGGGGAGAAATTCACCCCTCCACTTT. Translated: CASRGDRGRNSPLHF.

This chain connects TRBV2 to TRBJ2-1, with D possibly matching TRBD2 (5 bases). V was cut by 5 bases and J by 15 bases, with 17 bases left in between. Germline loops: CDR1 SNHLY, CDR2 FYNNEI. The CDR3 spans 12 residues. Here the CDR3 reads CASSRGSYGGFF. CDR3 coding DNA: TGTGCCAGCAGTCGCGGGTCTTACGGAGGGTTCTTC.

The chain's CDR3 is CATSRDKVISTPAGKGQPQHF. The CDR3 DNA follows: TGTGCCACCAGCAGAGATAAAGTCATTTCGACACCCGCAGGGAAGGGTCAGCCCCAGCATTTT. The V gene is TRBV15, the J gene TRBJ1-5, with TRBD1 as a possible D gene (5 bases). There are 21 residues in the CDR3. Between the trimmed V and J ends, which lost 0 bases and 6 bases, there was a span of 30 bases. The V gene's germline CDR1 is LNHNV and CDR2 YYDKDF (reference sequence).

The chain employs TRBV7-6 and TRBJ1-1; 8 bases match TRBD1. V was pared by 5 bases and J by 7 bases, with 6 bases of the junction left unmatched. Germline V gene sequence: CDR1 SGHVS, CDR2 FNYEAQ. The CDR3 extends over 13 amino acids. CDR3 sequence reads: CASSPNRGNEAFF. CDR3 bases: TGTGCCAGCAGCCCTAACAGGGGGAATGAAGCTTTCTTT.

The rearrangement uses TRBV5-1 and TRBJ2-7; D may be TRBD1 (6 bases). Germline V lookup: CDR1 SGHRS, CDR2 YFSETQ. The CDR3 sequence is 13 residues long. V was cut by 4 bases and J by 6 bases, with 14 bases left in between. CDR3 nucleotides: TGCGCCAGCAGCGTGGGTCAGGGGCTCGAGCAGTACTTC. This translates into CASSVGQGLEQYF.

The rearrangement links TRBV11-1 to TRBJ2-1; TRBD1 might be the D (7 bases). Trimming stripped 0 bases from V and 1 base from J, with 13 bases between. Germline V CDR1 and CDR2: SGHAT, FQDESV (reference sequence). CDR3 length: 17 residues. CDR3 protein: CASSLAFRGASYNEQFF. CDR3 in DNA: TGTGCCAGCAGCTTAGCGTTCAGGGGGGCGTCCTACAATGAGCAGTTCTTC.

V usage is TRBV7-8 and J usage is TRBJ2-1, with D uncertain. CDR1 and CDR2 from the germline V gene are SGHVS and FQNEAQ. Trimming left V 5 bases short and J 12 bases short, with 14 bases between. This CDR3 has 12 residues. The CDR3 DNA reads TGTGCCAGCAGCCCCTCCCTAGGAGTGCAGTTCTTC. Its protein product is CASSPSLGVQFF.

The CDR3 DNA reads TGTGCCTGGAGAGGAGGGGGGGATAATTCACCCCTCCACTTT. Protein product: CAWRGGGDNSPLHF. The chain links TRBV30 to TRBJ1-6, with D perhaps matching TRBD1 (6 bases). Between the trimmed V and J ends, which lost 3 bases and 5 bases, there was a span of 11 bases. CDR3 length equals 14 residues. Germline V gene data show CDR1 as GTSNPN and CDR2 as SVGIG (reference sequence).

The chain has TRBV27 and TRBJ1-1, with D perhaps TRBD1 (5 bases). This CDR3 has 14 residues. Germline CDR1 reads MNHEY; CDR2 reads SMNVEV (reference sequence). V was trimmed by 6 bases and J by 3 bases, leaving 14 bases between them. CDR3 amino acids: CASRPQGSDTEAFF. CDR3 DNA: TGTGCCAGCAGACCTCAGGGCTCTGACACTGAAGCTTTCTTT.

The sample holds many counts of this clone. The chain has TRBV4-3 and TRBJ1-4; 11 bases agree with TRBD1. CDR3 length: 16 amino acids. Trimming cost V 1 base and J 8 bases; bases outside gene matches: 6. CDR1 is LGHNA, CDR2 YSLEER, per germline. CDR3 protein: CASSQVTGTGGEKLFF. CDR3 nucleotide sequence: TGCGCCAGCAGCCAAGTCACCGGGACAGGGGGGGAAAAACTGTTTTTT.

This clone was seen a few times. The genes are TRBV11-2 and TRBJ1-3; D is ambiguous. Germline V gene lookup returns CDR1 SGHAT and CDR2 FQNNGV. The CDR3 length is 19 residues. Trimming left V 1 base short and J 1 base short, with 20 bases between. The CDR3 sequence is CASSLATPLFTESGNTIYF. The CDR3 nucleotides read TGTGCCAGCAGCTTAGCTACCCCCCTCTTTACAGAATCTGGAAACACCATATATTTT.

The chain uses TRBV7-3 and TRBJ1-3; unclear D gene. The CDR3 has 12 amino acids. Germline V gene lookup returns CDR1 SGHTA and CDR2 FQGTGA. V dropped 4 bases and J dropped 4 bases, with 5 bases sitting between them. CDR3 sequence reads: CASSWLGNTIYF. DNA for the CDR3: TGTGCCAGCAGCTGGCTGGGAAACACCATATATTTT.

V and J are TRBV15 and TRBJ1-5, with D possibly being TRBD1 (5 bases). V shed 0 bases and J shed 3 bases, with 9 bases lying between them. This CDR3 comprises 15 residues. The germline CDR1 and CDR2 sequences are LNHNV and YYDKDF (reference sequence). In DNA form, the CDR3 reads TGTGCCACCAGCAGAGAGGGGGGACTCAATCAGCCCCAGCATTTT. Amino acid sequence: CATSREGGLNQPQHF.

V usage is TRBV5-1 and J usage is TRBJ1-6; maybe TRBD1 (6 bases). Germline V lookup: CDR1 SGHRS, CDR2 YFSETQ. The V gene lost 4 bases and the J gene lost 0 bases, with 17 bases spanning the gap. This CDR3 contains 18 residues. The CDR3 DNA reads TGCGCCAGCAGCAACCCGGGGGGCCGACTCTCCTATAATTCACCCCTCCACTTT. Translating gives CASSNPGGRLSYNSPLHF.

The V gene is TRBV5-1, the J gene TRBJ1-6; possible D gene TRBD1, 5 bases. Trimming left V 9 bases short and J 7 bases short, with 17 bases between. The CDR3 covers 14 residues. The germline gives CDR1 SGHRS, CDR2 YFSETQ. The CDR3 reads CAIRVRVRNSPLHF. CDR3 DNA: TGCGCCATCAGGGTCCGGGTTAGGAATTCACCCCTCCACTTT.

This clone was seen only once. The CDR3 DNA reads TGTGCCAGCAGTCTGGGACTACAAGCGCCCCCAGATACGCAGTATTTT. Encoded protein: CASSLGLQAPPDTQYF. The chain carries TRBV27 and TRBJ2-3; 7 nucleotides line up with TRBD2. V was clipped by 5 bases and J by 4 bases; unmatched bases: 12. Germline V lookup: CDR1 MNHEY, CDR2 SMNVEV (reference sequence). The CDR3 consists of 16 residues.

This chain uses TRBV29-1 with TRBJ1-2; TRBD1 matches at 9 bases. The CDR3 sequence is 13 residues long. Germline V lookup: CDR1 SQVTM, CDR2 ANQGSEA. Trimming took 7 bases from V and 4 from J; bases not matched to a gene: 7. The CDR3 DNA is TGCAGCGCCCAAAGGGGACAGGGCTATGGCTACACCTTC. Protein sequence: CSAQRGQGYGYTF.

CDR3 in DNA: TGTGCCAGCAGCTTAACGGCAGGGGGTTCACCCCTCCACTTT. It yields the protein CASSLTAGGSPLHF. This chain connects TRBV7-3 to TRBJ1-6, with 7 bases fitting TRBD1. Trimming cost V 0 bases and J 9 bases; bases outside gene matches: 2. The CDR3 length is 14 residues. CDR1 and CDR2 (germline): SGHTA, FQGTGA.

CDR3 nucleotides: TGTGCCTGGACCGGCCGTGCGGGGGCCATCAATGAGCAGTTCTTC. This gives the protein CAWTGRAGAINEQFF. The V and J genes are TRBV30 and TRBJ2-1; a weak D match, TRBD2 (7 bases). Germline-derived CDR1 and CDR2 are GTSNPN and SVGIG (reference sequence). The CDR3 has 15 amino acids. V was cut by 4 bases and J by 6 bases, with 19 bases left in between.